Listed below are T cell receptor beta chains from one sample, sequenced in a study of CD8 T cells in Susac syndrome. One entry per CDR3 protein, called by TCRdb with MiXCR from the immunoSEQ multiplex PCR reads. The sample carries approximately 220,000 distinct CDR3 sequences, approximately 90% recorded once. Sequencing was done on a sample of CD8+ T cells from PBMCs. All receptors come from a human donor with multiple sclerosis. CDR3s include the opening cysteine and the closing phenylalanine or tryptophan. The D gene is left open where the match is weak. The size field is filled for only some rows; it gives once, few, many or a size class.

TRBD1	.	TRBJ1-1	TRBV19	CASSSGDSLNTEAFF	TGTGCCAGTAGTAGTGGGGACAGTTTGAACACTGAAGCTTTCTTT
.	.	TRBJ1-5	TRBV27	CASAPPGKGNQPQHF	TGTGCCAGCGCCCCGCCCGGCAAGGGCAATCAGCCCCAGCATTTT
TRBD2	.	TRBJ2-3	TRBV16	CASSHTSGFTDTQYF	TGTGCCAGCAGCCACACTAGCGGGTTCACAGATACGCAGTATTTT
.	.	TRBJ2-7	TRBV10-3	CAISPRGTGVSYEQYF	TGTGCCATCAGTCCGCGGGGGACAGGTGTCTCCTACGAGCAGTACTTC
.	.	TRBJ2-1	TRBV27	CASLSGNEQFF	TGTGCCAGCTTATCTGGGAATGAGCAGTTCTTC
.	once	TRBJ2-4	TRBV25-1	CASSEFKGTVGNIQYF	TGTGCCAGCAGTGAATTCAAAGGGACCGTCGGAAACATTCAGTACTTC
.	.	TRBJ2-7	TRBV13	CASSSGDGLKYF	TGTGCCAGCAGCTCTGGGGACGGACTCAAGTACTTC
TRBD1	.	TRBJ2-5	TRBV7-2	CASSMGQSSMETQYF	TGTGCCAGCAGCATGGGACAGTCCAGTATGGAGACCCAGTACTTC
TRBD2	.	TRBJ2-1	TRBV3-1	CASSHPTAGYREDEQFF	TGTGCCAGCAGCCACCCAACCGCGGGTTATCGGGAGGATGAGCAGTTCTTC
.	.	TRBJ2-2	TRBV6-5	CASSLGGLALELFF	TGTGCCAGCAGTTTAGGGGGGCTGGCTCTGGAGCTGTTTTTT
TRBD2	.	TRBJ2-2	TRBV9	CASSPFSGGPSNTGELFF	TGTGCCAGCAGCCCCTTCAGCGGGGGGCCTTCGAACACCGGGGAGCTGTTTTTT
.	.	TRBJ2-1	TRBV7-9	CASSFSGYNEQFF	TGTGCCAGCAGCTTTTCCGGTTACAATGAGCAGTTCTTC
TRBD1	.	TRBJ1-2	TRBV2	CASSNPGQGNGYTF	TGTGCCAGCAGCAACCCGGGACAGGGGAACGGCTACACCTTC
.	.	TRBJ2-3	TRBV27	CASATLGADTQYF	TGTGCCAGCGCTACCCTGGGGGCAGATACGCAGTATTTT
.	.	TRBJ1-2	TRBV6-6	CASSWTGMEGYTF	TGTGCCAGCAGTTGGACTGGGATGGAGGGCTACACCTTC
TRBD1	once	TRBJ2-7	TRBV24-1	CATSGPEQGSYEQYF	TGTGCCACCAGTGGCCCCGAACAGGGGAGCTACGAGCAGTACTTC